These 11 T cell receptor beta chains were all obtained from the same sample, sequenced in a study of CXCR3-negative and CXCR3-positive naive CD8 T cells. UMI-labeled 5' RACE TRB cDNA libraries were prepared from the cells. TCRdb reprocessed the 5' RACE reads, with one entry per CDR3 protein and no DNA. The sample data list some 39,000 distinct CDR3 sequences. Sequenced: naive CXCR3- CD8+ T cells from blood. Subset in this sample: CD45RO-CCR7+CD27+CD95- naive CD8+ T cells lacking CXCR3 (TNR3-). The receptors were gathered from a human donor in good health. Some clones in this sample may be carry-over from other donors' samples.

The rearrangement links TRBV15 to TRBJ2-1; checking the TCRdb D call of TRBD2 is not possible without DNA. The V gene's germline CDR1 is LNHNV and CDR2 YYDKDF (reference sequence). This CDR3 has 15 residues. Here the CDR3 reads CATSKERGGYNEQFF.

The chain couples TRBV25-1 to TRBJ2-3; TCRdb proposes TRBD2, but this gene call is untestable without DNA. This CDR3 contains 18 residues. Germline values: CDR1 MGHDK, CDR2 SYGVNS. The CDR3 loop reads CASSEFSSRGASTDTQYF.

The gene calls are TRBV6-5 and TRBJ1-1. Looked up from germline, CDR1 is MNHEY and CDR2 is SVGAGI. The CDR3 totals 13 residues. The CDR3: CASSSFMNTEAFF.

The V and J genes are TRBV12-3 or TRBV12-4 and TRBJ2-7. This CDR3 is built from 12 residues. This CDR3 reads CASSLIDYEQYF.

The gene calls are TRBV14 and TRBJ2-2; as DNA is missing, the TRBD1 call by TCRdb cannot be tested. The CDR3 has 15 residues. Germline V gene data show CDR1 as SGHDN and CDR2 as FVKESK. The CDR3 reads CASSQVGGSAGELFF.

The chain has TRBV6-6 and TRBJ1-1; TCRdb's D call of TRBD1 is untestable without DNA. CDR3 length equals 15 residues. Germline V gene lookup returns CDR1 MNHNY and CDR2 SVGAGI (reference sequence). CDR3 residues: CASRFGEGKDTEAFF.

This rearrangement joins TRBV5-1 to TRBJ2-3; with no DNA, the TCRdb D assignment of TRBD1 cannot be verified. The CDR3 has 15 residues. In germline, CDR1 is SGHRS, CDR2 YFSETQ. The CDR3 protein is CASSLVGGPADTQYF.

J is TRBJ1-2 and V is TRBV6-2 or TRBV6-3. This CDR3 is 16 amino acids long. Per germline, CDR1 MNHEY and CDR2 SVGEGT. CDR3 sequence: CASSYTGTVANYGYTF.

This rearrangement joins TRBV29-1 to TRBJ2-1; TCRdb's D gene call, TRBD2, goes unchecked for lack of DNA. The germline gives CDR1 SQVTM, CDR2 ANQGSEA. CDR3 length: 13 amino acids. CDR3 in amino acids: CSAGTSGSNEQFF.

The chain is built from TRBV6-2 or TRBV6-3 and TRBJ2-3; absent DNA, TCRdb's TRBD2 call cannot be checked. Germline V gene data show CDR1 as MNHEY and CDR2 as SVGEGT. This CDR3 comprises 15 residues. The CDR3 reads CASSLTSGGADTQYF.

V is TRBV3-1 and J is TRBJ2-2. The CDR3 is 15 amino acids. Germline V lookup: CDR1 LGHDT, CDR2 YNNKEL (reference sequence). This CDR3 reads CASSQDRTRPGELFF.